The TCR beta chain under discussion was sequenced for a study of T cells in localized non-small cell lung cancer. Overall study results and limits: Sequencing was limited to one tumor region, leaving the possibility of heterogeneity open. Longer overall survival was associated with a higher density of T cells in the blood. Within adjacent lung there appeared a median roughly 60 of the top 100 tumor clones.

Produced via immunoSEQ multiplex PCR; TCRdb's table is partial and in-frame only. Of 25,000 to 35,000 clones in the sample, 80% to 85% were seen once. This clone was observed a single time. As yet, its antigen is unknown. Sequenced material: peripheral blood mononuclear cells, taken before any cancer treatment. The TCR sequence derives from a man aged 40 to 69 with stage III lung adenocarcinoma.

The CDR3 is CASARGGPNTEAFF. Here the CDR3 DNA reads TGTGCCAGCGCGCGAGGGGGGCCGAACACTGAAGCTTTCTTT. The chain uses TRBV4-2 and TRBJ1-1, with D perhaps TRBD1 (6 bases). Deletions cut 8 bases from V and 1 base from J, with 14 bases between. CDR3 length: 14 amino acids. Germline V gene sequence: CDR1 LGHNA, CDR2 YNFKEQ.